A single sample gave rise to the 5 T cell receptor beta chains below, sequenced in a study of blood T cell repertoires in COVID-19. Some clones are missing from TCRdb's copy, which holds only in-frame ones; the method was immunoSEQ multiplex PCR. This repertoire shows 130,000 to 150,000 clones, about four fifths found once; its top ten account for 7% to 10%. The sequenced sample was PBMCs or T cells enriched from blood (not recorded which). Receptor source: a man between 50 and 59 years old who had recovered from COVID-19.

This chain connects TRBV28 to TRBJ2-4, with 7 bases fitting TRBD1. After removal of 5 bases from V and 6 bases from J, the junction contained 4 bases not matched to a gene. Germline CDR1 is MDHEN and CDR2 is SYDVKM. The CDR3 spans 13 residues. CDR3 residues: CASSDRVGNIQYF. CDR3 DNA sequence: TGTGCCAGCAGTGACAGGGTGGGAAACATTCAGTACTTC.

The chain links TRBV7-2 to TRBJ1-1; no clear D gene. The CDR3 loop spans 13 amino acids. Germline CDR1 reads SGHTA; CDR2 reads FQGNSA. The germline V and J ends were trimmed by 3 bases and 4 bases, with 9 bases remaining between them. In DNA form, the CDR3 reads TGTGCCAGCAGCTTGCATCTAATCACTGAAGCTTTCTTT. Translating gives CASSLHLITEAFF.

This clone was seen a handful of times. The V and J genes are TRBV5-5 and TRBJ1-4; TRBD1 aligns across 10 bases. With 4 bases clipped from V and 4 bases from J, the junction kept 10 bases outside the gene matches. The length of the CDR3 is 17 residues. Germline V gene lookup returns CDR1 SGHKS and CDR2 YYEKEE (reference sequence). CDR3 region: CASSEPGQGIGNEKLFF. For the CDR3, the DNA is TGTGCCAGCAGCGAACCGGGACAGGGGATCGGTAATGAAAAACTGTTTTTT.

J is TRBJ1-1 and V is TRBV6-5; 9 bases match TRBD1. The J segment lost 5 bases and the V segment lost 5 bases, leaving 9 bases of the junction unmatched. This CDR3 contains 15 residues. The germline V gene encodes CDR1 MNHEY and CDR2 SVGAGI. CDR3 DNA: TGTGCCAGCAGTACCACGACAGGGGGAGGGACTGAAGCTTTCTTT. This codes for CASSTTTGGGTEAFF.

The chain links TRBV9 to TRBJ1-2; perhaps TRBD1 as D (6 bases). Trimming left V 0 bases short and J 4 bases short, with 13 bases between. Germline values: CDR1 SGDLS, CDR2 YYNGEE. The CDR3 totals 15 residues. The CDR3 protein is CASSVDRAPVYGYTF. The DNA of the CDR3 is TGTGCCAGCAGCGTAGACAGGGCCCCAGTCTATGGCTACACCTTC. Full variable domain (missing parts from reference TRBV9 and TRBJ1-2): DSGVTQTPKHLITATGQRVTLRCSPRSGDLSVYWYQQSLDQGLQFLIQYYNGEERAKGNILERFSAQQFPDLHSELNLSSLELGDSALYFCASSVDRAPVYGYTFGSGTRLTVV.